The rows below give T cell receptor beta chains drawn from one sample of a study of T cell repertoires in cytomegalovirus infection. One entry per CDR3 protein results from TCRdb running MiXCR on the reads. This table holds more than 150,000 distinct CDR3 sequences, approximately 19% found once. The sequenced sample was PBMCs. The receptors stem from a human donor in good health (CMV status not recorded). Some clones in this sample may be carry-over from other donors' samples. Each CDR3 is given with its conserved first and last residue. The order of the fields is J gene, V gene, D gene, clone size, CDR3 protein, CDR3 DNA. D genes are given only for firm matches. Clone size appears in some rows only: once, few, many, or a class for an expanded clone.

TRBJ2-7 TRBV28 . many CASSLRGEQYF TGTGCCAGCAGTTTACGGGGCGAGCAGTACTTC
TRBJ1-4 TRBV5-1 . . CASSPRASNEKLFF TGCGCCAGCAGTCCCAGGGCCAGTAATGAAAAACTGTTTTTT
TRBJ1-5 TRBV7-2 . many CASRGQSNQPQHF TGTGCCAGCAGAGGACAGAGCAATCAGCCCCAGCATTTT
TRBJ2-7 TRBV14 . . CASSQEPGATYEQYF TGTGCCAGCAGCCAAGAACCGGGGGCAACGTACGAGCAGTACTTC
TRBJ2-1 TRBV12-3/TRBV12-4 . few CASSLGTPDEQFF TGTGCCAGCAGTTTAGGGACACCAGATGAGCAGTTCTTC
TRBJ1-5 TRBV7-9 . . CASSLGGPQHF TGTGCCAGCAGCTTAGGCGGGCCCCAGCATTTT
TRBJ2-3 TRBV6-1 . many CASSDAGSPDTQYF TGTGCCAGCAGTGACGCGGGGTCGCCAGATACGCAGTATTTT
TRBJ2-1 TRBV12-3/TRBV12-4 TRBD2 many CASSLAVNLGGREDF TGTGCCAGCAGTTTAGCGGTGAATCTAGGCGGGAGGGAGGATTTC
TRBJ2-7 TRBV2 TRBD1 . CASSVGTGAYEQYF TGTGCCAGCAGTGTCGGGACAGGGGCCTACGAGCAGTACTTC
TRBJ1-5 TRBV7-2 . . CASSLMTGGGPYSNQPQHF TGTGCCAGCAGCTTAATGACAGGTGGGGGGCCATATAGCAATCAGCCCCAGCATTTT
TRBJ1-1 TRBV5-1 . few CASARGQNTEAFF TGCGCCAGCGCCCGCGGACAGAACACTGAAGCTTTCTTT
TRBJ1-2 TRBV27 . . CASSPRGYYGYTF TGTGCCAGCAGTCCTCGCGGTTACTATGGCTACACCTTC
TRBJ2-7 TRBV6-2/TRBV6-3 . few CASSPPSGSSYEQYF TGTGCCAGCAGTCCCCCTTCGGGGAGCTCCTACGAGCAGTACTTC
TRBJ2-3 TRBV7-9 TRBD2 . CASSLGVAGGRTDTQYF TGTGCCAGCAGCTTAGGGGTAGCGGGGGGACGAACAGATACGCAGTATTTT
TRBJ1-1 TRBV7-2 . many CASSLAGMGTEAFF TGTGCCAGCAGCTTAGCGGGAATGGGGACTGAAGCTTTCTTT
TRBJ1-2 TRBV7-2 . . CASSNSPGYTF TGTGCCAGCAGCAATTCCCCCGGCTACACCTTC
TRBJ1-1 TRBV20-1 . . CSATTGNTEAFF TGCAGTGCAACGACAGGGAACACTGAAGCTTTCTTT
TRBJ2-1 TRBV11-2 . . CASRSAVDRNYNEQFF TGTGCCAGCAGGTCAGCTGTGGACCGCAACTACAATGAGCAGTTCTTC
TRBJ2-7 TRBV10-3 . once CAISEGAGTTYEQYF TGTGCCATCAGTGAGGGTGCGGGGACCACCTACGAGCAGTACTTC
TRBJ1-5 TRBV12-3/TRBV12-4 . many CASSSNNQPQHF TGTGCCAGCAGTTCCAATAATCAGCCCCAGCATTTT
TRBJ1-2 TRBV7-6 . many CASSPGAGAVGGYTF TGTGCCAGCAGCCCCGGCGCAGGGGCTGTGGGGGGCTACACCTTC
TRBJ1-5 TRBV12-3/TRBV12-4 TRBD1 . CASSFGGTGGSQPQHF TGTGCCAGCAGTTTCGGAGGGACAGGGGGCTCTCAGCCCCAGCATTTT
TRBJ2-3 TRBV14 TRBD2 . CASSPGLAGRSTDTQYF TGTGCCAGCAGCCCGGGACTAGCGGGGCGTAGCACAGATACGCAGTATTTT
TRBJ1-1 TRBV11-3 . . CASSLGGAMNTEAFF TGTGCCAGCAGCCTTGGGGGGGCTATGAACACTGAAGCTTTCTTT
TRBJ2-3 TRBV7-2 . few CASSLGGATDTQYF TGTGCCAGCAGCTTAGGGGGGGCCACAGATACGCAGTATTTT
TRBJ2-7 TRBV7-6 . many CASSWGRSSYEQYF TGTGCCAGCAGCTGGGGGAGGAGCTCCTACGAGCAGTACTTC
TRBJ2-1 TRBV4-2 . . CASSQDFGSNEQFF TGTGCCAGCAGCCAAGATTTTGGGTCCAATGAGCAGTTCTTC
TRBJ2-1 TRBV11-1 TRBD2 . CASSSTAGGSPEQFF TGTGCCAGCAGCTCCACAGCGGGAGGGAGCCCTGAGCAGTTCTTC
TRBJ2-7 TRBV7-8 TRBD1 . CASSPATGSSYEQYF TGTGCCAGCAGCCCAGCGACAGGGAGCTCCTACGAGCAGTACTTC
TRBJ1-4 TRBV3-1 . . CASSQGTDWNEKLFF TGTGCCAGCAGCCAAGGGACAGACTGGAATGAAAAACTGTTTTTT
TRBJ2-3 TRBV5-1 TRBD1 . CATGQERSTDTQYF TGCGCCACCGGACAGGAACGTAGCACAGATACGCAGTATTTT
TRBJ1-4 TRBV6-5 . . CASSPRTRTNEKLFF TGTGCCAGCAGTCCCAGGACGAGAACTAATGAAAAACTGTTTTTT
TRBJ2-2 TRBV5-1 . few CASSLEVDTGELFF TGCGCCAGCAGCTTGGAAGTTGACACCGGGGAGCTGTTTTTT
TRBJ1-1 TRBV29-1 . . CSVGHPSTEAFF TGCAGCGTCGGCCATCCGAGTACTGAAGCTTTCTTT
TRBJ2-3 TRBV20-1 . once CSAIWQRSTDTQYF TGCAGTGCTATCTGGCAGCGTAGCACAGATACGCAGTATTTT
TRBJ2-1 TRBV30 TRBD2 few CACGGLAAYNEQFF TGTGCCTGCGGTGGACTAGCGGCGTACAATGAGCAGTTCTTC
TRBJ1-5 TRBV2 . . CAAAIGGKAPQHF TGTGCCGCAGCAATCGGGGGTAAGGCTCCCCAGCATTTT
TRBJ2-5 TRBV19 TRBD1 few CATKDRGRSSQETQYF TGTGCCACTAAGGACAGGGGGCGAAGCTCCCAAGAGACCCAGTACTTC
TRBJ2-5 TRBV20-1 . . CSASTRQQETQYF TGCAGTGCTAGCACACGCCAACAAGAGACCCAGTACTTC
TRBJ2-3 TRBV7-2 TRBD2 . CASRFSGRPTDTQYF TGTGCCAGCAGATTTAGCGGGAGACCCACAGATACGCAGTATTTT
TRBJ1-5 TRBV19 . few CASSTYGVGNQPQHF TGTGCCAGTAGTACTTACGGGGTCGGCAATCAGCCCCAGCATTTT
TRBJ2-7 TRBV7-2 TRBD2 many CASSSLAGAYEQYF TGTGCCAGCAGCTCGCTAGCGGGAGCCTACGAGCAGTACTTC
TRBJ2-7 TRBV7-6 TRBD2 few CASSLVVGTSGSHYEQYF TGTGCCAGCAGCTTAGTGGTAGGGACTAGCGGGAGTCACTACGAGCAGTACTTC
TRBJ2-3 TRBV30 . few CAWSPKIQRTFTDTQYF TGTGCCTGGAGTCCGAAGATCCAGAGAACTTTCACAGATACGCAGTATTTT
TRBJ1-5 TRBV19 . few CASSFPGANNQPQHF TGTGCCAGTAGTTTCCCGGGGGCTAACAATCAGCCCCAGCATTTT
TRBJ1-1 TRBV18 . few CASSPFRQTNTEAFF TGTGCCAGCTCACCTTTCAGACAGACGAACACTGAAGCTTTCTTT
TRBJ2-3 TRBV19 . few CASTPGGTDTQYF TGTGCCAGTACCCCGGGCGGCACAGATACGCAGTATTTT
TRBJ1-2 TRBV6-5 . . CASSYGDANYGYTF TGTGCCAGCAGTTACGGGGACGCAAACTATGGCTACACCTTC
TRBJ2-7 TRBV28 TRBD2 few CASSARLAGDHEQYF TGTGCCAGCAGTGCCCGACTAGCGGGAGACCACGAGCAGTACTTC
TRBJ2-5 TRBV7-3 . . CASSFVARETQYF TGTGCCAGCAGCTTCGTAGCAAGGGAGACCCAGTACTTC